What follows are 21 T cell receptor beta chains derived from one specimen sequenced in a study of T cells after yellow fever vaccination. Using its own MiXCR run on the 5' RACE reads, TCRdb lists one record per CDR3 protein. The sample has over 150,000 distinct CDR3 sequences, 5.5% to 8% seen once. Material: CD4+ T cells sorted from PBMCs, obtained on the day of the first yellow fever vaccination. These receptors came from a man between 18 and 35 years old who received the YFV17D yellow fever vaccine.

The chain uses TRBV12-3 or TRBV12-4 and TRBJ1-5, with 9 bases aligning to TRBD1. V dropped 4 bases and J dropped 3; count of bases not matched to a gene: 1. The CDR3 length is 14 residues. The CDR3 nucleotides read TGTGCCAGCAGTTGGACAGGGGCCAATCAGCCCCAGCATTTT. Its protein is CASSWTGANQPQHF.

There are many counts of this clonotype. The chain uses TRBV12-3 or TRBV12-4 and TRBJ2-1; 8 bases line up with TRBD1. Trimming cost V 5 bases and J 9 bases; bases outside gene matches: 9. The CDR3 is made up of 14 amino acids. The CDR3 here is CASSGTGRRTEQFF. The CDR3 coding sequence is TGTGCCAGCAGTGGGACAGGAAGGCGCACTGAGCAGTTCTTC.

In this sample, this clonotype turned up many times. The chain has TRBV2 and TRBJ1-1; D remains unclear. Germline V CDR1 and CDR2: SNHLY, FYNNEI. V was cut by 3 bases and J by 4 bases, with 12 bases left in between. The CDR3 has 14 amino acids. CDR3 sequence reads: CASSEGFGSTEAFF. As DNA, the CDR3 is TGTGCCAGCAGTGAGGGGTTCGGGAGCACTGAAGCTTTCTTT.

This clonotype was counted at least ten times. The chain carries TRBV7-2 and TRBJ2-3; the match to TRBD2 covers 7 bases. Germline CDR1 reads SGHTA; CDR2 reads FQGNSA. With 1 base clipped from V and 0 bases from J, the junction kept 4 bases outside the gene matches. CDR3 length: 16 amino acids. Written as DNA, the CDR3 is TGTGCCAGCAGCTTAGTTCCGGGGGGAAGCACAGATACGCAGTATTTT. Encoded protein: CASSLVPGGSTDTQYF.

This clonotype was observed at least ten times. CDR3 sequence reads: CASSQPGADTQYF. In DNA form, the CDR3 reads TGCGCCAGCAGCCAACCAGGGGCAGATACGCAGTATTTT. This chain joins TRBV4-1 and TRBJ2-3; a possible D gene is TRBD1 (6 bases). The germline V gene encodes CDR1 MGHRA and CDR2 YSYEKL. Between the trimmed V and J ends, which lost 2 bases and 4 bases, there was a span of 7 bases. The CDR3 has 13 amino acids.

The chain links TRBV5-1 to TRBJ2-3; tentatively, D is TRBD1 (6 bases). This CDR3 has 13 residues. Trimming pared 5 bases from V and 4 bases from J, leaving 11 bases between. Germline-derived CDR1 and CDR2 are SGHRS and YFSETQ. The CDR3 region is CASRSGAADTQYF. As DNA, the CDR3 is TGCGCCAGCAGGTCAGGGGCGGCAGATACGCAGTATTTT.

This clonotype was seen repeatedly, ten times or more. For the CDR3, the DNA is TGCAGTGCTAGAATCGGGACCGTCAATCAGCCCCAGCATTTT. This encodes CSARIGTVNQPQHF. The chain uses TRBV20-1 and TRBJ1-5; maybe TRBD1 (5 bases). Germline V CDR1 and CDR2: DFQATT, SNEGSKA (reference sequence). V lost 2 bases to trimming and J lost 3 bases, with 11 bases between them. The CDR3 loop spans 14 amino acids.

This clonotype was recorded at least ten times. CDR3 sequence: CAISESSAENQPQHF. CDR3 coding DNA: TGTGCCATCAGTGAGTCCTCGGCCGAAAATCAGCCCCAGCATTTT. J is TRBJ1-5 and V is TRBV10-3; D is ambiguous. Looked up from germline, CDR1 is ENHRY and CDR2 is SYGVKD. There are 15 residues in the CDR3. The germline V and J ends were trimmed by 0 bases and 4 bases, with 10 bases remaining between them.

This clonotype occurred a few times. A read error may account for a junction end that differs from germline. The rearrangement links TRBV20-1 to TRBJ1-1; tentatively, D is TRBD1 (5 bases). Looked up from germline, CDR1 is DFQATT and CDR2 is SNEGSKA (reference sequence). The CDR3 has 14 residues. This chain's CDR3 is CSARDIGGNAEAFF. The CDR3 region has the DNA TGCAGTGCTAGAGATATTGGGGGGAACGCTGAAGCTTTCTTT.

This clonotype has only a few counts. The V call is TRBV15, the J call TRBJ2-1; 8 nucleotides line up with TRBD1. V gave up 5 bases and J gave up 7 bases; unmatched junction bases: 7. Germline CDR1 reads LNHNV; CDR2 reads YYDKDF (reference sequence). The CDR3 contains 14 residues. The CDR3 sequence is CATSARQGLNEQFF. The DNA of the CDR3 is TGTGCCACCAGCGCCCGACAGGGGTTGAATGAGCAGTTCTTC.

V gene TRBV5-4 combines with J gene TRBJ1-2; a weak D match, TRBD1 (5 bases). Trimming pared 6 bases from V and 4 bases from J, leaving 19 bases between. Germline-derived CDR1 and CDR2 are SGHNT and YYREEE (reference sequence). The CDR3 extends over 15 amino acids. This chain's CDR3 is CASKEYNRYLYGYTF. For the CDR3, the DNA is TGTGCCAGCAAAGAATACAACAGGTACCTCTATGGCTACACCTTC.

V and J are TRBV5-4 and TRBJ2-3; D might be TRBD1 or TRBD2, each matching 5 bases. The CDR3 loop spans 15 amino acids. The germline V gene encodes CDR1 SGHNT and CDR2 YYREEE (reference sequence). Trimming removed 4 bases from V and 3 bases from J, with 15 bases in between. The CDR3 DNA follows: TGTGCCAGCAGCGTCAGGGAGATGTGGACAGATACGCAGTATTTT. It is translated as CASSVREMWTDTQYF.

This rearrangement joins TRBV7-9 to TRBJ2-2; D is undetermined. V gave up 7 bases and J gave up 3 bases, with 9 bases separating them. CDR1 is SEHNR and CDR2 is FQNEAQ in the germline V gene (reference sequence). The CDR3 runs 13 residues. The CDR3 region has the DNA TGTGCCAGCAATCCCGGCCACACCGGGGAGCTGTTTTTT. Protein sequence: CASNPGHTGELFF.

The V call is TRBV7-9, the J call TRBJ1-2, with D unclear. The germline V gene has CDR1 SEHNR and CDR2 FQNEAQ (reference sequence). The CDR3 has 14 amino acids. Trimming removed 2 bases from V and 3 bases from J, with 10 bases in between. In DNA, the CDR3 is TGTGCCAGCAGCTTACCGGGGATCGACTATGGCTACACCTTC. Protein sequence: CASSLPGIDYGYTF. The complete variable domain, with remaining parts taken from reference TRBV7-9 and TRBJ1-2, reads DTGVSQNPRHKITKRGQNVTFRCDPISEHNRLYWYRQTLGQGPEFLTYFQNEAQLEKSRLLSDRFSAERPKGSFSTLEIQRTEQGDSAMYLCASSLPGIDYGYTFGSGTRLTVV.

This clonotype was observed many times. The chain links TRBV12-3 or TRBV12-4 to TRBJ1-3, with a tentative D call TRBD1 (5 bases). The CDR3 consists of 13 residues. With 3 bases removed from V and 6 bases from J, the gap between germline ends came to 9 bases. The CDR3 is CASSFGGPNTIYF. As DNA, the CDR3 is TGTGCCAGCAGTTTCGGGGGACCAAACACCATATATTTT.

The chain has TRBV7-9 and TRBJ1-1; 7 positions agree with TRBD1. The V gene end was trimmed by 5 bases and the J gene end by 10 bases; junction bases not matched to a gene: 10. CDR1 is SEHNR and CDR2 is FQNEAQ in the germline V gene (reference sequence). This CDR3 has 13 residues. The CDR3 here is CASSASGGARAFF. The CDR3 coding sequence is TGTGCCAGCAGCGCTTCAGGGGGTGCAAGAGCTTTCTTT.

The table lists this clonotype with a few counts. V is TRBV18 and J is TRBJ1-2; TRBD1 aligns across 9 bases. After removal of 5 bases from V and 7 bases from J, the junction contained 8 bases not matched to a gene. The CDR3 runs 14 residues. Germline V gives CDR1 KGHSH, CDR2 LQKENI. CDR3 amino acids: CASSMPGQGVGYTF. CDR3 DNA: TGTGCCAGCTCAATGCCGGGACAGGGTGTTGGCTACACCTTC.

This clonotype has more than one count but fewer than ten. The chain combines TRBV5-1 with TRBJ1-1; the D is unclear. V was clipped by 2 bases and J by 1 base, with 12 bases between them. CDR1 and CDR2 (germline): SGHRS, YFSETQ. This CDR3 is built from 15 residues. The chain's CDR3 is CASSFDPRANTEAFF. DNA for the CDR3: TGCGCCAGCAGCTTCGACCCCCGTGCGAACACTGAAGCTTTCTTT.

This clonotype occurred many times. This chain links TRBV10-3 with TRBJ2-3; 12 bases map to TRBD1. Germline lookup yields CDR1 ENHRY and CDR2 SYGVKD. V shed 6 bases and J 1 base; nucleotides not matched to a gene: 8. The CDR3 length is 17 residues. This chain's CDR3 is CAIRTGQGAHGTDTQYF. CDR3 bases: TGTGCCATCAGAACGGGACAGGGGGCGCATGGCACAGATACGCAGTATTTT.

This clonotype was seen a few times. The chain has TRBV20-1 and TRBJ1-2, with D possibly TRBD1 on 6 matching bases. The germline V and J ends were trimmed by 3 bases and 4 bases, with 12 bases remaining between them. The germline CDR1 and CDR2 sequences are DFQATT and SNEGSKA (reference sequence). CDR3 length equals 13 residues. DNA for the CDR3: TGCAGTGCTAGGCCTGACAGGTTCTATGGCTACACCTTC. It is translated as CSARPDRFYGYTF.

The genes are TRBV20-1 and TRBJ1-3; no definite D call. The V gene lost 6 bases and the J gene lost 0 bases, with 12 bases spanning the gap. The germline V gene encodes CDR1 DFQATT and CDR2 SNEGSKA (reference sequence). The CDR3 loop spans 14 amino acids. As DNA, the CDR3 is TGCAGTGCCCACGACACGGGCTCTGGAAACACCATATATTTT. Translation: CSAHDTGSGNTIYF.